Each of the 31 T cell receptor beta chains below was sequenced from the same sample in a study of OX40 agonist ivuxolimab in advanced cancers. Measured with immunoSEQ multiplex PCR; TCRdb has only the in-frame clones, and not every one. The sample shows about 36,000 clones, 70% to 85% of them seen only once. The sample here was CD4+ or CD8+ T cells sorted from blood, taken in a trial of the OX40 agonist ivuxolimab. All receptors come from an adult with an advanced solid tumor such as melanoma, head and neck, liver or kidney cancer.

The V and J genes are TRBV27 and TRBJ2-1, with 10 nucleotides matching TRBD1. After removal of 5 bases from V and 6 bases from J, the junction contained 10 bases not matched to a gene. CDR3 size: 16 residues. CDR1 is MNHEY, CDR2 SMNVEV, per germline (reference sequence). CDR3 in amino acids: CASSPRTGGTLNEQFF. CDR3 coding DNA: TGTGCCAGCAGTCCTCGGACAGGGGGAACCCTCAATGAGCAGTTCTTC.

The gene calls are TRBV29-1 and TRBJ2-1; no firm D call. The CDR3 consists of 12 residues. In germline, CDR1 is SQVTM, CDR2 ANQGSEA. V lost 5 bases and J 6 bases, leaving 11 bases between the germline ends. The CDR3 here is CSVYLGFNEQFF. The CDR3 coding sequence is TGCAGCGTTTACCTAGGCTTCAATGAGCAGTTCTTC.

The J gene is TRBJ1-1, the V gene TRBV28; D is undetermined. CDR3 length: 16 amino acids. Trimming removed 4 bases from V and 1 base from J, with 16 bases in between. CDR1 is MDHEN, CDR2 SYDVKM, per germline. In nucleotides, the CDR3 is TGTGCCAGCAGTTACTCCGGACTCTGGGGGAACACTGAAGCTTTCTTT. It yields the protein CASSYSGLWGNTEAFF.

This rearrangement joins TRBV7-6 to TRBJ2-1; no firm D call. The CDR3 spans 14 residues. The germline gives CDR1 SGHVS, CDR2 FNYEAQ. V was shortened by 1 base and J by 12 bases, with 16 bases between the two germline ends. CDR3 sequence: CASSLEARTDGQFF. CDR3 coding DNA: TGTGCCAGCAGCTTAGAGGCCCGAACTGATGGGCAGTTCTTC.

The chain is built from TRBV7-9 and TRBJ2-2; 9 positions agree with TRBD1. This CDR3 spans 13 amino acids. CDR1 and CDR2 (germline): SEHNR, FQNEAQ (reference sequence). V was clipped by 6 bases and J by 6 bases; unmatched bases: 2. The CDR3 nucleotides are TGTGCCAGCAGACAGGGGGCGGCCGGGGAGCTGTTTTTT. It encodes CASRQGAAGELFF. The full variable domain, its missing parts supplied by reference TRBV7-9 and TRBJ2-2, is DTGVSQNPRHKITKRGQNVTFRCDPISEHNRLYWYRQTLGQGPEFLTYFQNEAQLEKSRLLSDRFSAERPKGSFSTLEIQRTEQGDSAMYLCASRQGAAGELFFGEGSRLTVL.

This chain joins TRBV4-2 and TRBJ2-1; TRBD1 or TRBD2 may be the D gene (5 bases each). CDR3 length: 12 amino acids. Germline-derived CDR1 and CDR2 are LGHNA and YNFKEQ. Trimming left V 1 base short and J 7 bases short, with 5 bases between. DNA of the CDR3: TGTGCCAGCAGCCAAGGGGGGAATGAGCAGTTCTTC. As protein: CASSQGGNEQFF.

The CDR3 loop reads CASSLWIGDNEQFF. The CDR3 DNA sequence: TGTGCCAGCAGTTTATGGATAGGTGACAATGAGCAGTTCTTC. This chain connects TRBV27 to TRBJ2-1; D is unclear. Germline lookup yields CDR1 MNHEY and CDR2 SMNVEV (reference sequence). The V gene lost 1 base and the J gene lost 5 bases, with 9 bases spanning the gap. The CDR3 has 14 amino acids.

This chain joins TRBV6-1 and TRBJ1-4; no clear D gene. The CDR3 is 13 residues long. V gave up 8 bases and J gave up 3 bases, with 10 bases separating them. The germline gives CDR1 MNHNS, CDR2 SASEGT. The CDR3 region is CASHRPPNEKLFF. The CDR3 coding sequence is TGTGCCAGCCACAGACCACCTAATGAAAAACTGTTTTTT.

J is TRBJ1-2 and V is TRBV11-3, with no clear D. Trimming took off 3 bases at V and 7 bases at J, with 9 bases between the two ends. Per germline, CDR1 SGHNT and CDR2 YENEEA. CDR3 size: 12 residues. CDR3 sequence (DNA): TGTGCCAGCAGCTTTGGGTCGGCTGGCTACACCTTC. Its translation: CASSFGSAGYTF.

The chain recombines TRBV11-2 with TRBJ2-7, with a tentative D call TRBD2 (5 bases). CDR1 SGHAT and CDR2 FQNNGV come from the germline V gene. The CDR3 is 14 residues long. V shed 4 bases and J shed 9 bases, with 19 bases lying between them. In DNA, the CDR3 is TGTGCCAGCAGCTCCACCAGTCGGGAACCTTGGCAGTACTTC. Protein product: CASSSTSREPWQYF. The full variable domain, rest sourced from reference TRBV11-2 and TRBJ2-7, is EAGVAQSPRYKIIEKRQSVAFWCNPISGHATLYWYQQILGQGPKLLIQFQNNGVVDDSQLPKDRFSAERLKGVDSTLKIQPAKLEDSAVYLCASSSTSREPWQYFGPGTRLTVT.

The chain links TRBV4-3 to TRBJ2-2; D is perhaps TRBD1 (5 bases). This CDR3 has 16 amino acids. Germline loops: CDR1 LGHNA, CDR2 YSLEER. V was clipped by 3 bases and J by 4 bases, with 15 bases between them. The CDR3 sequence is CASSQTVGHPTGELFF. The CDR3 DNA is TGCGCCAGCAGCCAGACCGTCGGACACCCCACCGGGGAGCTGTTTTTT.

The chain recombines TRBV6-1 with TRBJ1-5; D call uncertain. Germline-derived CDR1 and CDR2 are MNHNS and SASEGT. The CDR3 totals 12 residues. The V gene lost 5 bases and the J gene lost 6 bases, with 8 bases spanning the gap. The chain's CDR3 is CASSPGVQPQHF. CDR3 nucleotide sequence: TGTGCCAGCAGTCCAGGAGTTCAGCCCCAGCATTTT.

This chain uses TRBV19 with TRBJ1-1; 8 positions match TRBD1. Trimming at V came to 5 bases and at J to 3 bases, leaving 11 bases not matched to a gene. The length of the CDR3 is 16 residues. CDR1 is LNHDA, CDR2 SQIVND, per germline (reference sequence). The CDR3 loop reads CASSAGYTGGDTEAFF. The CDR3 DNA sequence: TGTGCCAGTAGTGCAGGCTATACAGGGGGGGACACTGAAGCTTTCTTT.

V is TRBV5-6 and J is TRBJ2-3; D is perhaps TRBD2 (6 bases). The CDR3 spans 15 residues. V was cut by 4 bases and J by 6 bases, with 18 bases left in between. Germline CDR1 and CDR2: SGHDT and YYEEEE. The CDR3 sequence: CASSPDYPMRDTQYF. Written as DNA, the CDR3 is TGTGCCAGCAGCCCGGACTACCCAATGCGTGATACGCAGTATTTT.

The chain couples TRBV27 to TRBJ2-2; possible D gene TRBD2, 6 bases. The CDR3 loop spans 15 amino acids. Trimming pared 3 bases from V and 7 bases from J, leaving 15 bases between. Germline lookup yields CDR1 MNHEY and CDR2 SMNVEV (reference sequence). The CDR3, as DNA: TGTGCCAGCAGTTTTTCGGCGGGGTCCGTCGGGGAGCTGTTTTTT. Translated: CASSFSAGSVGELFF.

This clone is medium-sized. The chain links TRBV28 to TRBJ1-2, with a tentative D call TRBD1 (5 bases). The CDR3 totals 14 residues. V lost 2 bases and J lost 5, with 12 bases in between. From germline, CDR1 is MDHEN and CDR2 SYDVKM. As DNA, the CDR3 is TGTGCCAGCAGTTTAGCCCCTGGGACGTATGGCTACACCTTC. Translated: CASSLAPGTYGYTF.

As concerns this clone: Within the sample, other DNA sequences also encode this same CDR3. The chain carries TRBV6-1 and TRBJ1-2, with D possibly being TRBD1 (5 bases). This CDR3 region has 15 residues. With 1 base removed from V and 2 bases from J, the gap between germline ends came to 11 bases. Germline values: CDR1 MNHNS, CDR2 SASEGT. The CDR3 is CASSEGQGLNYGYTF. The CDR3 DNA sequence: TGTGCCAGCAGTGAAGGGCAGGGTCTCAACTATGGCTACACCTTC.

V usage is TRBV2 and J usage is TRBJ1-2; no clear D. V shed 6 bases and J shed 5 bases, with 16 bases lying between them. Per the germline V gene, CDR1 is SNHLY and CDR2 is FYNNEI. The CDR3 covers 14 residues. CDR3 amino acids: CASRPGPSPYGYTF. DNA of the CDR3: TGTGCCAGCAGGCCAGGCCCCTCACCTTATGGCTACACCTTC.

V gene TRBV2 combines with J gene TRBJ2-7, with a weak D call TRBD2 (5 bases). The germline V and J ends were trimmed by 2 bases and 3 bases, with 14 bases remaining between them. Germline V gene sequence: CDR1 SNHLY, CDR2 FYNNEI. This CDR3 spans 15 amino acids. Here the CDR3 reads CASSEQGKTSYEQYF. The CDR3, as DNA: TGTGCCAGCAGTGAACAAGGGAAAACTAGCTACGAGCAGTACTTC.

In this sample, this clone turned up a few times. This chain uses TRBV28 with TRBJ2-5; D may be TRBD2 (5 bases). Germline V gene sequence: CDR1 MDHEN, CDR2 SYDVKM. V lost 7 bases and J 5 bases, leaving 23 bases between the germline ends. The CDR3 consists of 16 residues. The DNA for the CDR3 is TGTGCCAGCACTCCATCCGGAGGTCCAGATTGGGAGACCCAGTACTTC. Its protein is CASTPSGGPDWETQYF.

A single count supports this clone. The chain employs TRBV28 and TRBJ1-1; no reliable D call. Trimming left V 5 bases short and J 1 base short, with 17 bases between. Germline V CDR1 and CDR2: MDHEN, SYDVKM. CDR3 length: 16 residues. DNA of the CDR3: TGTGCCAGCAGTCCTTCAGACTACCCCGGGAACACTGAAGCTTTCTTT. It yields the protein CASSPSDYPGNTEAFF.

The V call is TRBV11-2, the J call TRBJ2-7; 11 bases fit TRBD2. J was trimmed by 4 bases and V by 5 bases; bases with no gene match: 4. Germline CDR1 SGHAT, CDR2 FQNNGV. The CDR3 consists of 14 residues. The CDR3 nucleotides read TGTGCCAGCAGCAAGACTAGCGGGGATTACGAGCAGTACTTC. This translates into CASSKTSGDYEQYF.

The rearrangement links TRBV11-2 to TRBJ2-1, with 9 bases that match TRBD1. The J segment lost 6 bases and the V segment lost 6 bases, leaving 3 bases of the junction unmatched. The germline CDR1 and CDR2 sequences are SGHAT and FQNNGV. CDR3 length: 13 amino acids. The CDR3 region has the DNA TGTGCCAGCAGGCCGACAGGGGGCAATGAGCAGTTCTTC. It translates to CASRPTGGNEQFF.

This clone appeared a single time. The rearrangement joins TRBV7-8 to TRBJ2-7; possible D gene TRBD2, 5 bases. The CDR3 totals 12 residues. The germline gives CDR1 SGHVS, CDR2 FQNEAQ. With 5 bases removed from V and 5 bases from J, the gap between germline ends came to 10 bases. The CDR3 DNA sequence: TGTGCCAGCAGCCCGGGAATCGACGAGCAGTACTTC. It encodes CASSPGIDEQYF.

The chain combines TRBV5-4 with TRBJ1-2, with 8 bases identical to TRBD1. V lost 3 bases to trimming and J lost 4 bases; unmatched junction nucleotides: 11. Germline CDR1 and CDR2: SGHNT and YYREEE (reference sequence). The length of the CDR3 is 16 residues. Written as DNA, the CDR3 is TGTGCCAGCAGCTGGGAACCAGGGGGCGCGGTCTATGGCTACACCTTC. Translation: CASSWEPGGAVYGYTF.

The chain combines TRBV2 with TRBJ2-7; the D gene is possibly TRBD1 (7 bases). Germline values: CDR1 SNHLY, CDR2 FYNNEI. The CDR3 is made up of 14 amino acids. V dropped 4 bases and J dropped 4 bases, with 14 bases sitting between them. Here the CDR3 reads CASSADRDLYEQYF. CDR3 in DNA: TGTGCCAGCAGTGCCGACAGGGACTTGTACGAGCAGTACTTC.

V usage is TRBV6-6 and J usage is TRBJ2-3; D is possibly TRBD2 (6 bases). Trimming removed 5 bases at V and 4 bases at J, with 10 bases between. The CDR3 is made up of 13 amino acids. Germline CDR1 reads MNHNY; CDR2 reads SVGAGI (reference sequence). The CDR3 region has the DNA TGTGCCAGCAGTAAACTAGCTGCAGATACGCAGTATTTT. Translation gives CASSKLAADTQYF.

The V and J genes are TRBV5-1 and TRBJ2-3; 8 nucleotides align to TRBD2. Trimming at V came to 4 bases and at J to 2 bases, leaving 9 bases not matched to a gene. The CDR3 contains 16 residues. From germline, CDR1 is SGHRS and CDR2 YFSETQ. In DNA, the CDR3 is TGCGCCAGCAGCGACCGCGGGAGGCCCGACACAGATACGCAGTATTTT. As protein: CASSDRGRPDTDTQYF. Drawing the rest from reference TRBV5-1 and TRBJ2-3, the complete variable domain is KAGVTQTPRYLIKTRGQQVTLSCSPISGHRSVSWYQQTPGQGLQFLFEYFSETQRNKGNFPGRFSGRQFSNSRSEMNVSTLELGDSALYLCASSDRGRPDTDTQYFGPGTRLTVL.

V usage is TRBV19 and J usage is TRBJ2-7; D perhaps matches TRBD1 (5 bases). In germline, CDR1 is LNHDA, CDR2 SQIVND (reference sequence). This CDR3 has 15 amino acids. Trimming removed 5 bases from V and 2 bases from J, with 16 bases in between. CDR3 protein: CASSLIGAETYEQYF. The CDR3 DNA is TGTGCCAGTAGTCTCATTGGGGCGGAGACCTACGAGCAGTACTTC.

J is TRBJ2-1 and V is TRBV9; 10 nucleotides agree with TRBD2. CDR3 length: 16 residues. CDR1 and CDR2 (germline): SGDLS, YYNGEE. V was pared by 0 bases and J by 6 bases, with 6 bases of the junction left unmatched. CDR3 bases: TGTGCCAGCAGCGTAGGGGGACTAGCGTCGGGCAATGAGCAGTTCTTC. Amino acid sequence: CASSVGGLASGNEQFF.

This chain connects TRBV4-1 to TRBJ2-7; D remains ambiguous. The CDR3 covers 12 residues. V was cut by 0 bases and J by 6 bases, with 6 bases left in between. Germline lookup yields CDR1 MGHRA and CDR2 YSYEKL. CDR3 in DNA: TGCGCCAGCAGCCAAGATAGGACCGAGCAGTACTTC. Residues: CASSQDRTEQYF.